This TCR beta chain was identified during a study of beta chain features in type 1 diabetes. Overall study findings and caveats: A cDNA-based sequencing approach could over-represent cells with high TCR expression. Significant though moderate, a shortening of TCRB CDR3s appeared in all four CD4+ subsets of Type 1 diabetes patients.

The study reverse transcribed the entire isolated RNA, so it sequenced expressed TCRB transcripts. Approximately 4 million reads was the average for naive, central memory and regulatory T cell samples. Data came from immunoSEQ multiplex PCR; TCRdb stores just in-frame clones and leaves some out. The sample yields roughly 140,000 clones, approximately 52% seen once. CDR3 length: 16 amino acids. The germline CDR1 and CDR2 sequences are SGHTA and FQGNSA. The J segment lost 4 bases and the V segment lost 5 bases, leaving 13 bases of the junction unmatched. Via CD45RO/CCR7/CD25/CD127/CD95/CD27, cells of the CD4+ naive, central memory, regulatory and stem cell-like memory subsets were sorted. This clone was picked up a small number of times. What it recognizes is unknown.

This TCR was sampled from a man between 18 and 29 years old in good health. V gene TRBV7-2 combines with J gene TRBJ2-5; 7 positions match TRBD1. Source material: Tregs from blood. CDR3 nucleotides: TGTGCCAGCAGCCGGACCCGCGACAGGGTGGGAGAGACCCAGTACTTC. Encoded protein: CASSRTRDRVGETQYF.